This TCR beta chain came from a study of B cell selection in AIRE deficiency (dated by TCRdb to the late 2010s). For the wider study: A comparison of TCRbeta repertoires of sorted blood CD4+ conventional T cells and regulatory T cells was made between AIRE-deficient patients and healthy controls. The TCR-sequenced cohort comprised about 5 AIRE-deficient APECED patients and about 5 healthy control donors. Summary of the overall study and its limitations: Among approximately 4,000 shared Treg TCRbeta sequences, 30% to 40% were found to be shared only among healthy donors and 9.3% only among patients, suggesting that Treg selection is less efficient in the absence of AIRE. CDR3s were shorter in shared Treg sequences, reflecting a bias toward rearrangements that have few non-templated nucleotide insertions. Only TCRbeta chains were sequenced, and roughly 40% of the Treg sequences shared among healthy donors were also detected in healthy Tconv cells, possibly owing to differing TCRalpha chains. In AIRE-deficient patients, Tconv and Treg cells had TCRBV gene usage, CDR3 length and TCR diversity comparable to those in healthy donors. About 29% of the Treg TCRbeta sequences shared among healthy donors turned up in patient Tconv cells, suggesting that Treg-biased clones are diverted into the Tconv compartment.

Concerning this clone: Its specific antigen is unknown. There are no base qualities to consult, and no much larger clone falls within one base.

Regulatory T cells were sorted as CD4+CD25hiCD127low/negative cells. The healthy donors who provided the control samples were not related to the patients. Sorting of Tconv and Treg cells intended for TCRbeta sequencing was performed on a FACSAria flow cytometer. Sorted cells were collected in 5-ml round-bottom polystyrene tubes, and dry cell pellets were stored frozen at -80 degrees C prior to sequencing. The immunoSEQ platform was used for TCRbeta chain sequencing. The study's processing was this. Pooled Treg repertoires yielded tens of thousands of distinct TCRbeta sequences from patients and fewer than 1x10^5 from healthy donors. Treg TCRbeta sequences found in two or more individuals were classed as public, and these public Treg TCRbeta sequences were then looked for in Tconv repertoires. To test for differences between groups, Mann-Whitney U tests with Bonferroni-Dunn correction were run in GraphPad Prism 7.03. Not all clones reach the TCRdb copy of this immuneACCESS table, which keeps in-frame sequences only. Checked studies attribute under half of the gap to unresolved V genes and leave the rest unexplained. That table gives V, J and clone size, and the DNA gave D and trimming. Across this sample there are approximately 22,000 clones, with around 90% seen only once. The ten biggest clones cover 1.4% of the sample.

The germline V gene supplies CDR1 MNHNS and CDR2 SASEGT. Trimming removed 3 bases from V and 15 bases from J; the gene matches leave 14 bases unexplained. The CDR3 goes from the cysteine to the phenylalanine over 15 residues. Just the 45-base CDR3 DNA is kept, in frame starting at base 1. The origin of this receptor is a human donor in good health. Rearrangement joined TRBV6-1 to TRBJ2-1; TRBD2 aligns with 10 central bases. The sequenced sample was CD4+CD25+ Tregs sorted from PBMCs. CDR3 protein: CASSDEILAGVRRFF. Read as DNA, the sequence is TGTGCCAGCAGTGATGAGATTCTAGCGGGAGTACGACGGTTCTTC.